Below, 27 T cell receptor beta chains from the same sample are listed, as sequenced in a study of T cell changes during pregnancy in multiple sclerosis. Using immunoSEQ multiplex PCR, the repertoire was profiled, and TCRdb retains in-frame clones only, with some absent. The table lists about 120,000 clones, under 95% of them singletons, with roughly 6% in the top ten. The sequencing here drew on peripheral blood, taken before pregnancy. The receptors were sampled from a female donor with multiple sclerosis, enrolled in a pregnancy study.

This chain uses TRBV5-1 with TRBJ1-2; possibly TRBD1 for D (6 bases). Trimming shortened V by 0 bases and J by 4 bases, and 13 bases separated the two germline ends. The CDR3 is 15 residues long. From germline, CDR1 is SGHRS and CDR2 YFSETQ. CDR3 region: CASSLAKMTGYGYTF. As DNA, the CDR3 is TGCGCCAGCAGCTTGGCTAAAATGACAGGCTATGGCTACACCTTC.

This clone came up a few times. V usage is TRBV19 and J usage is TRBJ1-2; 9 bases fit TRBD1. CDR3 length: 15 amino acids. V was pared by 4 bases and J by 3 bases, with 6 bases of the junction left unmatched. Germline V gene data show CDR1 as LNHDA and CDR2 as SQIVND (reference sequence). Here the CDR3 reads CASSTGQGWDYGYTF. CDR3 nucleotides: TGTGCCAGTAGTACCGGACAGGGGTGGGACTATGGCTACACCTTC. The entire variable domain, with the rest obtained from reference TRBV19 and TRBJ1-2, is as follows: DGGITQSPKYLFRKEGQNVTLSCEQNLNHDAMYWYRQDPGQGLRLIYYSQIVNDFQKGDIAEGYSVSREKKESFPLTVTSAQKNPTAFYLCASSTGQGWDYGYTFGSGTRLTVV.

V usage is TRBV7-9 and J usage is TRBJ2-7; possible D gene TRBD2, 6 bases. V lost 5 bases to trimming and J lost 6 bases, with 8 bases between them. The CDR3 sequence is 11 residues long. Germline CDR1 reads SEHNR; CDR2 reads FQNEAQ (reference sequence). CDR3: CASSPGVEQYF. The CDR3, as DNA: TGTGCCAGCAGCCCGGGGGTCGAGCAGTACTTC. Together with reference TRBV7-9 and TRBJ2-7, the CDR3 gives the full variable domain: DTGVSQNPRHKITKRGQNVTFRCDPISEHNRLYWYRQTLGQGPEFLTYFQNEAQLEKSRLLSDRFSAERPKGSFSTLEIQRTEQGDSAMYLCASSPGVEQYFGPGTRLTVT.

The chain joins TRBV6-5 to TRBJ1-2; D unresolved. The germline V and J ends were trimmed by 6 bases and 3 bases, with 17 bases remaining between them. Germline V gene data show CDR1 as MNHEY and CDR2 as SVGAGI. The CDR3 contains 15 residues. Here the CDR3 DNA reads TGTGCCAGCAGCCCCATTGCGGCTTCCTACTATGGCTACACCTTC. It translates to CASSPIAASYYGYTF.

This chain connects TRBV5-4 to TRBJ2-7; 9 positions match TRBD1. This CDR3 contains 14 residues. J gave up 5 bases and V 4 bases, and 7 bases lay outside the gene matches. The germline gives CDR1 SGHNT, CDR2 YYREEE (reference sequence). The CDR3 loop is CASSHRDRENEQYF. CDR3 coding DNA: TGTGCCAGCAGCCACCGGGACAGGGAGAACGAGCAGTACTTC.

V is TRBV7-8 and J is TRBJ2-5, with a possible D match to TRBD1 (5 bases). Germline V lookup: CDR1 SGHVS, CDR2 FQNEAQ. Trimming left V 5 bases short and J 5 bases short, with 21 bases between. CDR3 size: 16 residues. CDR3 region: CASSLRRTIEGETQYF. The CDR3 nucleotides are TGTGCCAGCAGCCTCCGGCGGACAATAGAAGGGGAGACCCAGTACTTC.

This clone was recorded only once. The rearrangement joins TRBV18 to TRBJ2-3; TRBD2 agrees at 7 bases. With V trimmed by 8 bases and J by 4 bases, 3 bases remained unmatched. This CDR3 is 12 amino acids long. Germline lookup yields CDR1 KGHSH and CDR2 LQKENI. This CDR3 is CASQREADTQYF. The CDR3 DNA sequence: TGTGCCAGCCAACGGGAGGCAGATACGCAGTATTTT.

This rearrangement joins TRBV5-1 to TRBJ2-2; perhaps TRBD1 as D (6 bases). The V end lost 4 bases, the J end lost 0 bases, and 10 bases lay between the germline ends. The CDR3 spans 15 residues. Germline lookup yields CDR1 SGHRS and CDR2 YFSETQ. For the CDR3, the DNA is TGCGCCAGCAGCACGGGACAAGCGAACACCGGGGAGCTGTTTTTT. Protein: CASSTGQANTGELFF. Looking up the rest from reference TRBV5-1 and TRBJ2-2 gives the full variable domain: KAGVTQTPRYLIKTRGQQVTLSCSPISGHRSVSWYQQTPGQGLQFLFEYFSETQRNKGNFPGRFSGRQFSNSRSEMNVSTLELGDSALYLCASSTGQANTGELFFGEGSRLTVL.

The chain uses TRBV30 and TRBJ2-5, with D possibly being TRBD1 (5 bases). Per the germline V gene, CDR1 is GTSNPN and CDR2 is SVGIG (reference sequence). The CDR3 runs to 12 residues. Trimming removed 1 base at V and 3 bases at J, with 6 bases between. In DNA, the CDR3 is TGTGCCTGGAGTGAACAGGAAGAGACCCAGTACTTC. Its protein product is CAWSEQEETQYF.

The chain has TRBV7-9 and TRBJ1-2; D is perhaps TRBD1 (5 bases). The CDR3 length is 13 residues. With 7 bases removed from V and 5 bases from J, the gap between germline ends came to 14 bases. Germline V gene lookup returns CDR1 SEHNR and CDR2 FQNEAQ (reference sequence). The CDR3 DNA reads as TGTGCCAGCACCCCGAGCGGGGGGTATGGCTACACCTTC. Residues: CASTPSGGYGYTF.

The chain carries TRBV14 and TRBJ2-1; possibly TRBD1 for D (6 bases). The CDR3 is made up of 15 amino acids. With 4 bases removed from V and 6 bases from J, the gap between germline ends came to 16 bases. Germline V lookup: CDR1 SGHDN, CDR2 FVKESK. The CDR3 spells CASSPLGAVTNEQFF. The CDR3 nucleotides are TGTGCCAGCAGCCCTTTGGGGGCGGTTACCAATGAGCAGTTCTTC.

This clone showed up just a few times. This chain connects TRBV5-1 to TRBJ1-1, with D uncertain. Germline V gene sequence: CDR1 SGHRS, CDR2 YFSETQ. The CDR3 has 13 amino acids. V was trimmed by 0 bases and J by 8 bases, leaving 11 bases between them. In nucleotides, the CDR3 is TGCGCCAGCAGCTTGGAAGATCCGGGGGAAGCTTTCTTT. This sequence encodes CASSLEDPGEAFF. Using reference TRBV5-1 and TRBJ1-1 for the parts outside the CDR3, the full variable domain is KAGVTQTPRYLIKTRGQQVTLSCSPISGHRSVSWYQQTPGQGLQFLFEYFSETQRNKGNFPGRFSGRQFSNSRSEMNVSTLELGDSALYLCASSLEDPGEAFFGQGTRLTVV.

The V call is TRBV2, the J call TRBJ1-2, with TRBD1 identical over 12 bases. The trim removed 4 bases at V and 5 bases at J, leaving 8 bases unmatched. Germline CDR1 and CDR2: SNHLY and FYNNEI. This CDR3 has 16 amino acids. The CDR3 loop is CASSGTGQGAKYGYTF. In DNA, the CDR3 is TGTGCCAGCAGTGGTACGGGACAGGGGGCGAAGTATGGCTACACCTTC. The variable domain in full, with the rest retrieved from reference TRBV2 and TRBJ1-2, is EPEVTQTPSHQVTQMGQEVILRCVPISNHLYFYWYRQILGQKVEFLVSFYNNEISEKSEIFDDQFSVERPDGSNFTLKIRSTKLEDSAMYFCASSGTGQGAKYGYTFGSGTRLTVV.

The chain employs TRBV5-1 and TRBJ2-7; tentative D call: TRBD1 (5 bases). CDR1 and CDR2 from the germline V gene are SGHRS and YFSETQ. Trimming removed 6 bases at V and 2 bases at J, with 30 bases between. The length of the CDR3 is 19 residues. The CDR3 DNA follows: TGCGCCAGCACTCTGGGGCCTCTTATACAGGCACCGATTCCCTACGAGCAGTACTTC. Its translation is CASTLGPLIQAPIPYEQYF.

This clone was observed a single time. The J gene is TRBJ1-3, the V gene TRBV19; perhaps TRBD1 as D (6 bases). Trimming removed 3 bases at V and 2 bases at J, with 14 bases between. CDR1 and CDR2 from the germline V gene are LNHDA and SQIVND (reference sequence). The CDR3 totals 16 residues. The CDR3 DNA follows: TGTGCCAGTAGTATCCCCACAGGGCCGCCTGGAAACACCATATATTTT. It encodes CASSIPTGPPGNTIYF.

The chain employs TRBV7-2 and TRBJ1-3; D might be TRBD1 (5 bases). The CDR3 totals 14 residues. CDR1 SGHTA and CDR2 FQGNSA come from the germline V gene. The V end lost 7 bases, the J end lost 8 bases, and 18 bases lay between the germline ends. The CDR3: CASTPDPSRDTIYF. DNA for the CDR3: TGTGCCAGCACCCCTGATCCCTCCAGGGACACCATATATTTT.

The gene calls are TRBV30 and TRBJ1-6; 9 nucleotides match TRBD1. After removal of 7 bases from V and 9 bases from J, the junction contained 10 bases not matched to a gene. The CDR3 consists of 14 residues. Looked up from germline, CDR1 is GTSNPN and CDR2 is SVGIG (reference sequence). DNA for the CDR3: TGTGCCTCAAAGGGACAGGGAGGGTTTTCACCCCTCCACTTT. It yields the protein CASKGQGGFSPLHF.

Notes on this clone: A much larger clonotype is one base distant, so this may be a read error. The identical CDR3 is also encoded by other nucleotide sequences in the sample. V and J are TRBV28 and TRBJ2-1; D ambiguous. Trimming pared 4 bases from V and 4 bases from J, leaving 2 bases between. CDR3 length: 11 amino acids. Germline V CDR1 and CDR2: MDHEN, SYDVKM. CDR3 in DNA: TGTGCCAGCAGTTCATACAATGAGCAGTTCTTC. Encoded protein: CASSSYNEQFF.

The V and J genes are TRBV27 and TRBJ2-3; 11 bases are a match to TRBD2. This CDR3 spans 16 amino acids. V was pared by 5 bases and J by 2 bases, with 6 bases of the junction left unmatched. CDR1 is MNHEY and CDR2 is SMNVEV in the germline V gene (reference sequence). The CDR3 region has the DNA TGTGCCAGCAGTACGCGACTAGCGGGAAACACAGATACGCAGTATTTT. It translates to CASSTRLAGNTDTQYF.

This chain joins TRBV5-1 and TRBJ2-2, with TRBD2 matching over 14 bases. The V gene end was trimmed by 4 bases and the J gene end by 5 bases; junction bases not matched to a gene: 4. Germline CDR1 SGHRS, CDR2 YFSETQ. CDR3 length equals 16 residues. CDR3 amino acids: CASSPRLAGGTGELFF. The CDR3 DNA follows: TGCGCCAGCAGCCCCCGACTAGCGGGAGGGACCGGGGAGCTGTTTTTT.

The CDR3 DNA reads TGTGCCATCAGTGAGGACGCGCAGGGAGGGGCCCTAGCCAAAAACATTCAGTACTTC. It codes for CAISEDAQGGALAKNIQYF. V is TRBV10-3 and J is TRBJ2-4, with 7 nucleotides matching TRBD2. The CDR3 loop spans 19 amino acids. J gave up 0 bases and V 2 bases, and 13 bases lay outside the gene matches. Per the germline V gene, CDR1 is ENHRY and CDR2 is SYGVKD.

CDR3 in DNA: TGCGCCAGCAGCTCGGGGGGTCGGACAGATACGCAGTATTTT. Protein product: CASSSGGRTDTQYF. The chain combines TRBV5-1 with TRBJ2-3; TRBD2 agrees at 7 bases. V lost 3 bases, J lost 3 bases, and 4 bases stayed unmatched. Germline CDR1 SGHRS, CDR2 YFSETQ. This CDR3 has 14 residues.

The J gene is TRBJ1-1, the V gene TRBV6-1, with 10 positions matching TRBD1. The V segment lost 1 base and the J segment 1 base; nucleotides outside the gene matches: 9. The CDR3 spans 18 residues. The germline gives CDR1 MNHNS, CDR2 SASEGT. The CDR3 spells CASSEGGYGTGANTEAFF. The CDR3 DNA reads as TGTGCCAGCAGTGAAGGAGGGTACGGGACAGGGGCGAACACTGAAGCTTTCTTT.

The chain joins TRBV18 to TRBJ2-3, with D possibly matching TRBD2 (5 bases). V gave up 0 bases and J gave up 6 bases, with 13 bases separating them. The CDR3 has 15 residues. The germline gives CDR1 KGHSH, CDR2 LQKENI. CDR3 nucleotides: TGTGCCAGCTCACCACCGTTCGGCCGCGGGGATACGCAGTATTTT. Protein product: CASSPPFGRGDTQYF.

This chain joins TRBV10-3 and TRBJ1-2, with 8 bases aligning to TRBD1. Germline V CDR1 and CDR2: ENHRY, SYGVKD. Losses at the gene ends were 6 bases for V and 6 bases for J; bases not matched to a gene: 9. CDR3 length: 14 residues. The CDR3 region has the DNA TGTGCCATCAGGGCCGACAGGGGCGAAGATGGCTACACCTTC. Translated, it gives CAIRADRGEDGYTF.

V and J are TRBV15 and TRBJ2-1; D is perhaps TRBD2 (6 bases). Germline V gene sequence: CDR1 LNHNV, CDR2 YYDKDF (reference sequence). The V gene lost 0 bases and the J gene lost 10 bases, with 19 bases spanning the gap. This CDR3 comprises 16 residues. CDR3 sequence reads: CATSRDPVGTGEEQFF. CDR3 bases: TGTGCCACCAGCAGAGATCCAGTGGGAACGGGAGAGGAGCAGTTCTTC.

V gene TRBV15 combines with J gene TRBJ1-5; 10 bases agree with TRBD1. This CDR3 comprises 19 residues. The germline CDR1 and CDR2 sequences are LNHNV and YYDKDF (reference sequence). The junction had 12 bases not matched to a gene; V was cut back by 3 bases and J by 1 base. The CDR3 DNA reads as TGTGCCACCAGCAGCCTTTCCGGGACAGGGGTTCACAGCAATCAGCCCCAGCATTTT. Amino acid sequence: CATSSLSGTGVHSNQPQHF.